The 4 T cell receptor beta chains reported below all come from one sample, sequenced in a study of Graves' ophthalmopathy and Graves' hyperthyroidism. The study amplified TCR beta CDR3 regions using RNA transcripts. The library came from an HTBI-primed first-round RT-PCR and a second-round multiplex PCR. In TCRdb, the multiplex PCR reads were re-called with MiXCR into one record per CDR3 protein. Among 150,000 to 200,000 distinct CDR3 sequences listed, under 45% were seen once. Sequenced input: peripheral blood. All receptors come from a young man with Graves' ophthalmopathy.

There are many counts of this clonotype. V and J are TRBV7-2 and TRBJ2-7; no firm D call. CDR1 is SGHTA and CDR2 is FQGNSA in the germline V gene. This CDR3 has 13 amino acids. V dropped 2 bases and J dropped 1 base, with 6 bases sitting between them. The CDR3 sequence: CASSLIGSYEQYF. The CDR3 bases are TGTGCCAGCAGCTTAATAGGGTCCTACGAGCAGTACTTC.

In its sample, this clonotype was seen many times. J is TRBJ1-1 and V is TRBV27, with D uncertain. V lost 5 bases, J lost 2 bases, and 9 bases lay in between. This CDR3 spans 13 amino acids. Germline V gene lookup returns CDR1 MNHEY and CDR2 SMNVEV (reference sequence). The DNA for the CDR3 is TGTGCCAGCAGTCCACTCATAAACACTGAAGCTTTCTTT. This translates into CASSPLINTEAFF.

This clonotype was found once. The gene calls are TRBV6-5 and TRBJ1-1, with D possibly matching TRBD1 (5 bases). The V end was cut by 4 bases, the J end by 10 bases, with 19 bases between. Germline V lookup: CDR1 MNHEY, CDR2 SVGAGI. The CDR3 is 14 amino acids. The CDR3 DNA follows: TGTGCCAGCAGTTCCCCCTCGTATTCCACAGGAGCTTTCTTT. Translated: CASSSPSYSTGAFF.

The table lists this clonotype with many counts. The chain joins TRBV7-9 to TRBJ1-1; D is perhaps TRBD1 (6 bases). The germline V gene encodes CDR1 SEHNR and CDR2 FQNEAQ (reference sequence). This CDR3 comprises 15 residues. Trimming took 2 bases from V and 1 from J, leaving 11 bases between them. The CDR3 reads CASSLFQGSNTEAFF. The CDR3 DNA reads as TGTGCCAGCAGCTTATTTCAGGGGTCGAACACTGAAGCTTTCTTT.